The 7 T cell receptor beta chains in this list originate from one sample, sequenced in a study of CD8 T cells in Susac syndrome. With random hexamers, reverse transcription was performed on roughly 0.45 to 1 ug of RNA. TCRdb recomputed calls from the immunoSEQ multiplex PCR reads with MiXCR, one row per CDR3 protein. The sample shows 150,000 or so distinct CDR3 sequences, 85% to 95% of them seen only once. The source material was CD8+ T cells from PBMCs. The receptors were gathered from a human donor with multiple sclerosis.

The chain uses TRBV29-1 and TRBJ2-1, with 7 bases aligning to TRBD2. The CDR3 spans 14 residues. J gave up 8 bases and V 5 bases, and 12 bases lay outside the gene matches. Germline loops: CDR1 SQVTM, CDR2 ANQGSEA. For the CDR3, the DNA is TGCAGCGTTACCGGGGAGGGCGCCCTGGATGAGCAGTTCTTC. Its protein is CSVTGEGALDEQFF.

This chain uses TRBV7-9 with TRBJ2-1; D might be TRBD2 (6 bases). Germline V gives CDR1 SEHNR, CDR2 FQNEAQ (reference sequence). The CDR3 is 17 amino acids. With 5 bases removed from V and 8 bases from J, the gap between germline ends came to 25 bases. Here the CDR3 reads CASSPLSRGVYGDEQFF. CDR3 sequence (DNA): TGTGCCAGCAGCCCTCTCTCCCGCGGGGTTTACGGAGATGAGCAGTTCTTC. The full variable domain, completed using reference TRBV7-9 and TRBJ2-1, is DTGVSQNPRHKITKRGQNVTFRCDPISEHNRLYWYRQTLGQGPEFLTYFQNEAQLEKSRLLSDRFSAERPKGSFSTLEIQRTEQGDSAMYLCASSPLSRGVYGDEQFFGPGTRLTVL.

The CDR3 spells CASSQRRAEGLRYGYTF. For the CDR3, the DNA is TGTGCCAGCAGTCAAAGGAGGGCCGAGGGCTTACGTTATGGCTACACCTTC. The chain uses TRBV27 and TRBJ1-2; D unresolved. Trimming shortened V by 5 bases and J by 5 bases, and 24 bases separated the two germline ends. The CDR3 is 17 amino acids. From germline, CDR1 is MNHEY and CDR2 SMNVEV (reference sequence).

This clonotype was seen once. The chain is built from TRBV7-9 and TRBJ2-7, with D possibly matching TRBD1 (5 bases). Germline-derived CDR1 and CDR2 are SEHNR and FQNEAQ (reference sequence). The germline V and J ends were trimmed by 5 bases and 0 bases, with 11 bases remaining between them. The CDR3 consists of 14 residues. The CDR3 sequence is CASSGATNSYEQYF. The CDR3 DNA reads TGTGCCAGCAGCGGGGCAACCAACTCCTACGAGCAGTACTTC. Filled out from reference TRBV7-9 and TRBJ2-7, the complete variable domain reads DTGVSQNPRHKITKRGQNVTFRCDPISEHNRLYWYRQTLGQGPEFLTYFQNEAQLEKSRLLSDRFSAERPKGSFSTLEIQRTEQGDSAMYLCASSGATNSYEQYFGPGTRLTVT.

The chain carries TRBV29-1 and TRBJ1-2, with D maybe TRBD1 (6 bases). The CDR3 totals 11 residues. Germline-derived CDR1 and CDR2 are SQVTM and ANQGSEA. Between the trimmed V and J ends, which lost 7 bases and 8 bases, there was a span of 14 bases. The CDR3 nucleotides read TGCAGCGCCCTAAACAGGGAGGGCTACACCTTC. Translation: CSALNREGYTF. Full variable domain (missing parts from reference TRBV29-1 and TRBJ1-2): SAVISQKPSRDICQRGTSLTIQCQVDSQVTMMFWYRQQPGQSLTLIATANQGSEATYESGFVIDKFPISRPNLTFSTLTVSNMSPEDSSIYLCSALNREGYTFGSGTRLTVV.

The chain has TRBV3-1 and TRBJ2-7; a possible D gene is TRBD2 (6 bases). The CDR3 has 15 residues. V was cut by 4 bases and J by 2 bases, with 15 bases left in between. Germline V gives CDR1 LGHDT, CDR2 YNNKEL (reference sequence). This CDR3 reads CASSPRAGFPYEQYF. Written as DNA, the CDR3 is TGTGCCAGCAGCCCCAGGGCGGGGTTCCCCTACGAGCAGTACTTC.

The chain couples TRBV6-6 to TRBJ2-7; 7 bases agree with TRBD1. The CDR3 has 11 amino acids. The germline CDR1 and CDR2 sequences are MNHNY and SVGAGI (reference sequence). J gave up 5 bases and V 8 bases, and 3 bases lay outside the gene matches. The CDR3 region is CASFTGDEQYF. The CDR3, as DNA: TGTGCCAGCTTTACAGGGGACGAGCAGTACTTC.